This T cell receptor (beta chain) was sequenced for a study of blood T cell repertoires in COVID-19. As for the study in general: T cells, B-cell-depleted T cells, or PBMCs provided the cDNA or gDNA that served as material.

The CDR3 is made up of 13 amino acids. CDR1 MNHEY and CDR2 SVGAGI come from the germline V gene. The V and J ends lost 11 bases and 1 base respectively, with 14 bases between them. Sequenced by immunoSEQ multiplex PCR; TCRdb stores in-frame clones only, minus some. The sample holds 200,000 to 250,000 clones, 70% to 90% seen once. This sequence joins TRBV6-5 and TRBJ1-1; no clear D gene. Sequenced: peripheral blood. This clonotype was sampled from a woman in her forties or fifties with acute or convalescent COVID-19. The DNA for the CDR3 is TGTGCCGCCCGGCGGGCACCGAACACTGAAGCTTTCTTT. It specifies CAARRAPNTEAFF.